The 18 T cell receptor beta chains below were found in one sample sequenced in a study of regulatory T cells in long-lasting Graves disease listed by TCRdb under 2021. The label giving this sample's time point can be read as: newly diagnosed GD, antithyroid drugs for less than 3 months. RNA was extracted from PBMCs in TRIzol for both TCR sequencing and RNA sequencing. The library was made by multiplex PCR. Reads for this sample came from an Illumina HiSeq 4000. CDR3 regions were amplified by Arm-PCR with iRepertoire HTBI primers to construct TCR beta libraries. Clones were called with MiXCR by TCRdb after fastp trimmed the public reads at Q25, and only in-frame beta chains were retained. CDR3 protein duplicates are merged, each entry listing the most common genes and DNA. Here the sample has 350,000 to 450,000 distinct CDR3 sequences; 14% to 15% occur a single time. The top ten constitute roughly a sixth of the sample.

Separately, the same data were catalogued under a study of T cells in Graves' hyperthyroidism and ophthalmopathy.

This specimen consisted of peripheral blood mononuclear cells (PBMCs), obtained at new diagnosis, from a patient treated with antithyroid drugs. These receptors were obtained from a woman aged 25-40 years with Graves disease. Donor details come from another sample of the same person, matched by shared clones.

The gene calls are TRBV29-1 and TRBJ2-7; D may match TRBD1 or TRBD2 (5 bases each). The CDR3 is 13 residues long. The germline V gene has CDR1 SQVTM and CDR2 ANQGSEA. Deletions cut 7 bases from V and 6 bases from J, with 19 bases between. Here the CDR3 DNA reads TGCAGCGGTAGCAGGGTCGAGGGAAGCGAGCAGTACTTC. Its protein is CSGSRVEGSEQYF.

This clonotype appeared a few times. The chain is built from TRBV27 and TRBJ1-2; possibly TRBD1 for D (5 bases). V lost 6 bases, J lost 9 bases, and 17 bases lay in between. In germline, CDR1 is MNHEY, CDR2 SMNVEV (reference sequence). The CDR3 length is 13 residues. In nucleotides, the CDR3 is TGTGCCAGCAGCCCTCCAGGGCAGGGCAGCTACACCTTC. Its translation is CASSPPGQGSYTF.

This clonotype was observed at least ten times. The V gene is TRBV28, the J gene TRBJ2-7; D gene ambiguous. CDR3 length equals 13 residues. Germline V gives CDR1 MDHEN, CDR2 SYDVKM. V was shortened by 2 bases and J by 3 bases, with 8 bases between the two germline ends. The CDR3 is CASSLGQIYEQYF. CDR3 coding DNA: TGTGCCAGCAGTTTAGGGCAGATCTACGAGCAGTACTTC.

The V gene is TRBV6-2 or TRBV6-3, the J gene TRBJ2-7, with 9 bases that match TRBD2. Trimming cost V 7 bases and J 3 bases; bases outside gene matches: 7. The CDR3 loop spans 14 amino acids. Germline V gives CDR1 MNHEY, CDR2 SVGEGT. The CDR3 nucleotides are TGTGCCAGCAAGGGAGCGGGAGGACTCTACGAGCAGTACTTC. It encodes CASKGAGGLYEQYF.

The sample holds many counts of this clonotype. The rearrangement joins TRBV11-2 to TRBJ2-1, with 9 positions matching TRBD2. The CDR3 has 16 amino acids. CDR1 SGHAT and CDR2 FQNNGV come from the germline V gene. Trimming cost V 6 bases and J 6 bases; bases outside gene matches: 12. The DNA of the CDR3 is TGTGCCAGCAGTCTGAGCCTAGCGGGATCATTCAATGAGCAGTTCTTC. Translating it yields CASSLSLAGSFNEQFF.

J is TRBJ1-1 and V is TRBV4-1, with TRBD1 matching 10 bases. Trimming removed 1 base from V and 0 bases from J; junction bases left unmatched: 11. The CDR3 totals 19 residues. Germline loops: CDR1 MGHRA, CDR2 YSYEKL. The CDR3 DNA is TGCGCCAGCAGCCAAGTTGTTTACGGGACAGGGGCTATGAACACTGAAGCTTTCTTT. It specifies CASSQVVYGTGAMNTEAFF.

The gene calls are TRBV12-3 or TRBV12-4 and TRBJ1-1; D is possibly TRBD1 (6 bases). V gave up 4 bases and J gave up 4 bases, with 19 bases separating them. This CDR3 is built from 16 residues. CDR3: CASSSGMGTGTTEAFF. CDR3 in DNA: TGTGCCAGCAGTTCGGGTATGGGTACAGGGACCACTGAAGCTTTCTTT.

The chain couples TRBV20-1 to TRBJ1-3; 12 nucleotides match TRBD1. In germline, CDR1 is DFQATT, CDR2 SNEGSKA (reference sequence). The CDR3 length is 16 residues. V gave up 4 bases and J gave up 4 bases; unmatched junction bases: 8. CDR3 amino acids: CSATPGQGAAGNTIYF. Written as DNA, the CDR3 is TGCAGTGCTACCCCGGGACAGGGGGCGGCCGGAAACACCATATATTTT.

V gene TRBV12-3 or TRBV12-4 combines with J gene TRBJ2-2; D may be TRBD2 (5 bases). The CDR3 contains 14 residues. V lost 6 bases to trimming and J lost 5 bases, with 13 bases between them. The CDR3 is CASRLRTGTGELFF. The CDR3, as DNA: TGTGCCAGCAGACTCAGAACGGGGACCGGGGAGCTGTTTTTT.

This clonotype was observed many times. V and J are TRBV2 and TRBJ2-1, with 9 bases matching TRBD1. Germline lookup yields CDR1 SNHLY and CDR2 FYNNEI. The V segment lost 7 bases and the J segment 8 bases; nucleotides outside the gene matches: 18. This CDR3 region has 17 residues. The CDR3 DNA reads TGTGCCAGCACAGGGGGGGTCGCCGGGACAGGGCTCGATGAGCAGTTCTTC. Protein product: CASTGGVAGTGLDEQFF.

Ten or more counts support this clonotype. The chain carries TRBV20-1 and TRBJ1-6; 9 nucleotides align to TRBD1. J lost 9 bases, V lost 6 bases, and 3 bases had no gene match. Germline V CDR1 and CDR2: DFQATT, SNEGSKA (reference sequence). The CDR3 covers 12 residues. Written as DNA, the CDR3 is TGCAGTGCCCGGACAGGGGTTTCACCCCTCCACTTT. Encoded protein: CSARTGVSPLHF.

The gene calls are TRBV5-1 and TRBJ2-7; tentatively, D is TRBD1 (6 bases). The CDR3 consists of 13 residues. Trimming shortened V by 7 bases and J by 6 bases, and 17 bases separated the two germline ends. Per the germline V gene, CDR1 is SGHRS and CDR2 is YFSETQ. Here the CDR3 DNA reads TGCGCCAGCCAGAGCAGGGGCGGGCGCGAGCAGTACTTC. Translated: CASQSRGGREQYF.

The chain carries TRBV20-1 and TRBJ2-1; TRBD2 is a possible D gene (6 bases). This CDR3 is 12 amino acids long. V lost 3 bases and J lost 8, with 11 bases in between. CDR1 DFQATT and CDR2 SNEGSKA come from the germline V gene (reference sequence). CDR3 bases: TGCAGTGCTAGTTGGGGCGGGGATGAGCAGTTCTTC. It encodes CSASWGGDEQFF.

There are many counts of this clonotype. The chain couples TRBV13 to TRBJ2-5; TRBD1 might be the D (6 bases). Trimming took off 4 bases at V and 2 bases at J, with 11 bases between the two ends. From germline, CDR1 is PRHDT and CDR2 FYEKMQ (reference sequence). This CDR3 is built from 14 residues. The CDR3 reads CASSSRTEQETQYF. The CDR3 nucleotides are TGTGCCAGCAGCTCCAGGACAGAGCAAGAGACCCAGTACTTC.

This clonotype appeared a few times. The J gene is TRBJ2-7, the V gene TRBV29-1; D is possibly TRBD1 (6 bases). V gave up 3 bases and J gave up 7 bases, with 19 bases separating them. Germline V gives CDR1 SQVTM, CDR2 ANQGSEA. CDR3 size: 14 residues. CDR3 DNA sequence: TGCAGCGTTGATAGGGGTTTGGGGGCGCGGGAGCAGTACTTC. Translation gives CSVDRGLGAREQYF.

This clonotype appeared many times. The genes are TRBV6-1 and TRBJ1-5; D is possibly TRBD1 (6 bases). Germline V gives CDR1 MNHNS, CDR2 SASEGT. CDR3 length: 16 amino acids. V lost 4 bases and J lost 0, with 13 bases in between. The CDR3 loop reads CASSAGTTYSNQPQHF. CDR3 DNA sequence: TGTGCCAGCAGTGCCGGGACAACGTATAGCAATCAGCCCCAGCATTTT.

This clonotype was picked up many times. The rearrangement links TRBV19 to TRBJ2-1; D call uncertain. The V end was cut by 1 base, the J end by 9 bases, with 10 bases between. The CDR3 is 13 amino acids. CDR1 and CDR2 (germline): LNHDA, SQIVND (reference sequence). In DNA, the CDR3 is TGTGCCAGTAGTATAGCTGGGCTCGTTGAGCAGTTCTTC. It yields the protein CASSIAGLVEQFF.

The chain links TRBV10-3 to TRBJ2-7, with 12 bases that match TRBD2. Germline V gene sequence: CDR1 ENHRY, CDR2 SYGVKD. This CDR3 is 15 amino acids long. Unmatched junction bases numbered 10, after V lost 8 bases and J lost 5 bases. For the CDR3, the DNA is TGTGCCATCGCCTCCGGGACTAGCGGGTCCCACGAGCAGTACTTC. Protein: CAIASGTSGSHEQYF.